This T cell receptor beta chain was sequenced during a study of T cell repertoires in cytomegalovirus infection. TCRdb called the reads again in MiXCR, with one record for every CDR3 protein. The sample lists roughly 60,000 distinct CDR3 sequences, about a third occurring once. Whole-study results and caveats: There were carriers of CMV plus the relevant HLA, and cumulative public TCR beta family frequency identified them.

The CDR3 spans 14 residues. Germline V gene data show CDR1 as SGHAT and CDR2 as FQNNGV. V lost 2 bases to trimming and J lost 4 bases, with 12 bases between them. In this sample, this clonotype turned up a few times. The antigen is undetermined. Sequencing was carried out using PBMCs, sequenced either directly or after in vitro stimulation (not recorded which). This receptor was obtained from a human donor in good health (CMV status not recorded). Some clones in this sample may be carry-over from other donors' samples. The chain carries TRBV11-2 and TRBJ2-7; D gene unclear. CDR3 coding DNA: TGTGCCAGCAGCTTATACGCCGCTGGGTACGAGCAGTACTTC. Translating it yields CASSLYAAGYEQYF. The full variable domain, with the rest looked up from reference TRBV11-2 and TRBJ2-7, is EAGVAQSPRYKIIEKRQSVAFWCNPISGHATLYWYQQILGQGPKLLIQFQNNGVVDDSQLPKDRFSAERLKGVDSTLKIQPAKLEDSAVYLCASSLYAAGYEQYFGPGTRLTVT.